This T cell receptor (beta chain) derives from a study of post-analysis software for immune sequencing data. Unique molecular identifiers tagged the TCR beta cDNA libraries. TCRdb itself ran the PCR reads through MiXCR, one entry per CDR3 protein. The sample carries about 800,000 distinct CDR3 sequences, about 32% recorded once. Study observations and caveats: Patients showed TRBV5-6, TRBV5-1 and TRBV20-1 among roughly 5 TRBV segments more frequent than in controls. Controls significantly exceeded multiple sclerosis patients in normalized Chao1 diversity.

V was clipped by 2 bases and J by 8 bases, with 12 bases between them. The CDR3 has 13 amino acids. The germline V gene encodes CDR1 MNHEY and CDR2 SVGAGI. Points on this clonotype: Its antigen is as yet unknown.

The sequenced sample consisted of blood. The V and J genes are TRBV6-5 and TRBJ1-2; D ambiguous. This TCR was sampled from a girl aged 5-17 years with multiple sclerosis. CDR3: CASSYEEGSGYTF. The CDR3 DNA is TGTGCCAGCAGTTACGAGGAAGGGAGCGGCTACACCTTC.